This T cell receptor (beta chain) came from a study of blood T cell repertoires in COVID-19. Across the study: From the United States, Italy and Spain came samples of acute and convalescent COVID-19.

Profiled with immunoSEQ multiplex PCR; TCRdb holds only in-frame clones, not every one. The sample lists roughly 240,000 clones; 75% to 85% were seen once. V shed 2 bases and J shed 4 bases, with 8 bases lying between them. CDR1 and CDR2 (germline): SEHNR, FQNEAQ (reference sequence). The CDR3 runs 14 residues. Sequencing was done on a sample of peripheral blood. The sequence derives from a woman in her 70s with acute or convalescent COVID-19. The rearrangement joins TRBV7-9 to TRBJ2-2; possible D gene TRBD2, 6 bases. The CDR3 loop reads CASSLLGSTGELFF. CDR3 DNA sequence: TGTGCCAGCAGCTTACTCGGGAGCACCGGGGAGCTGTTTTTT. Together with reference TRBV7-9 and TRBJ2-2, the CDR3 gives the full variable domain: DTGVSQNPRHKITKRGQNVTFRCDPISEHNRLYWYRQTLGQGPEFLTYFQNEAQLEKSRLLSDRFSAERPKGSFSTLEIQRTEQGDSAMYLCASSLLGSTGELFFGEGSRLTVL.